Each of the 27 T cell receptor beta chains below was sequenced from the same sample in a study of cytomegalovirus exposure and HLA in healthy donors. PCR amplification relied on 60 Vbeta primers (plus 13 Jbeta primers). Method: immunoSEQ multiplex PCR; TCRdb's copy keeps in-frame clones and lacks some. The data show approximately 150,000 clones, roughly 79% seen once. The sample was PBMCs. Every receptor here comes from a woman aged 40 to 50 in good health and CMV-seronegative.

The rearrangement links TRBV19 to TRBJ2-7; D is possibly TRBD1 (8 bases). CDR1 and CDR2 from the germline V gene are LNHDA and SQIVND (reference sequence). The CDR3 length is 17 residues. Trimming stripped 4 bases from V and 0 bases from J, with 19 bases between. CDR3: CASSTKTGGGFSYEQYF. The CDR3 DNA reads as TGTGCCAGTAGTACCAAAACAGGGGGGGGGTTCTCCTACGAGCAGTACTTC.

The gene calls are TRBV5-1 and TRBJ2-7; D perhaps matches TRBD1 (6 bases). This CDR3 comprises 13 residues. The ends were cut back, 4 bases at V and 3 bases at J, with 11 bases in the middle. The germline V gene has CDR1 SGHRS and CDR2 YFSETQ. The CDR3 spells CASSLEGGYEQYF. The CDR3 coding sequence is TGCGCCAGCAGCCTGGAAGGGGGCTACGAGCAGTACTTC.

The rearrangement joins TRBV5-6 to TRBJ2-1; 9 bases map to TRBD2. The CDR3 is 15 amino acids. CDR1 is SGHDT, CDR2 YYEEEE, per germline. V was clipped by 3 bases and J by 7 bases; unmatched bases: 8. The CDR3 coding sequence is TGTGCCAGCAGCTCGACTAGCGGAGAAGGAAATGAGCAGTTCTTC. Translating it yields CASSSTSGEGNEQFF. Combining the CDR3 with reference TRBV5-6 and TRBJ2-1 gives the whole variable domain DAGVTQSPTHLIKTRGQQVTLRCSPKSGHDTVSWYQQALGQGPQFIFQYYEEEERQRGNFPDRFSGHQFPNYSSELNVNALLLGDSALYLCASSSTSGEGNEQFFGPGTRLTVL.

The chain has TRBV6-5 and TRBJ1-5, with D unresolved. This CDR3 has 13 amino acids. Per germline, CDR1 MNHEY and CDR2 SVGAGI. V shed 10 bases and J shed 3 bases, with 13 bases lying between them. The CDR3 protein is CATRDNLNQPQHF. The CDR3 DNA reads TGTGCCACCCGCGACAATCTCAATCAGCCCCAGCATTTT.

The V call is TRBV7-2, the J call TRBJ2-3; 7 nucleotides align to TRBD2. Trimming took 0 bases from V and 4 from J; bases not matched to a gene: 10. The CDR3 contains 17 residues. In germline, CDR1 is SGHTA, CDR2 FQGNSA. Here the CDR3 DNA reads TGTGCCAGCAGCTTAGCGCTGGCGGGAGTTCGGGCAGATACGCAGTATTTT. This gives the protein CASSLALAGVRADTQYF.

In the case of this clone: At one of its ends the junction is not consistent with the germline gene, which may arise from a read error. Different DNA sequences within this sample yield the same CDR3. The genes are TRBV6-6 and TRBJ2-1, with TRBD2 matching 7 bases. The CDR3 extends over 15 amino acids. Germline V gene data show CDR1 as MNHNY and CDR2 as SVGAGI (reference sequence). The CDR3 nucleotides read TGTGCCAGCTCAAATCGGGGGGAATCGAACAATGAACAGTTCTTC. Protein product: CASSNRGESNNEQFF.

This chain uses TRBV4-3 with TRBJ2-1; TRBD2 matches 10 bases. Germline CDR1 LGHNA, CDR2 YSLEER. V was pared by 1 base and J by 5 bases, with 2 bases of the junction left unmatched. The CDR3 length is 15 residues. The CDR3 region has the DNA TGCGCCAGCAGCCAAGCACTAGCGGGGAACAATGAGCAGTTCTTC. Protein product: CASSQALAGNNEQFF.

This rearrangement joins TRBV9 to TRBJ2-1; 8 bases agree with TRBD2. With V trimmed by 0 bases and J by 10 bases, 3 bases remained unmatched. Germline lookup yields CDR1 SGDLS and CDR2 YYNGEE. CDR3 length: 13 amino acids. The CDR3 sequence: CASSVELAEEQFF. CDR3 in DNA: TGTGCCAGCAGCGTAGAACTAGCGGAGGAGCAGTTCTTC. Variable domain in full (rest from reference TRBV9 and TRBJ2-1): DSGVTQTPKHLITATGQRVTLRCSPRSGDLSVYWYQQSLDQGLQFLIQYYNGEERAKGNILERFSAQQFPDLHSELNLSSLELGDSALYFCASSVELAEEQFFGPGTRLTVL.

CDR3 DNA sequence: TGTGCCTGGAGTACCGGGACAGGGGTCAATGAGCAGTTCTTC. As protein: CAWSTGTGVNEQFF. J is TRBJ2-1 and V is TRBV30; 10 nucleotides agree with TRBD1. From germline, CDR1 is GTSNPN and CDR2 SVGIG (reference sequence). The CDR3 sequence is 14 residues long. Trimming at V came to 2 bases and at J to 6 bases, leaving 4 bases not matched to a gene.

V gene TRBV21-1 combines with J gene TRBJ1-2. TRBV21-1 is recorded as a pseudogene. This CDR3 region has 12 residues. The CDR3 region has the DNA TGTGCCAGCAGCAAAGTGCCGGGGGTCGGGACCTTC. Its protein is CASSKVPGVGTF.

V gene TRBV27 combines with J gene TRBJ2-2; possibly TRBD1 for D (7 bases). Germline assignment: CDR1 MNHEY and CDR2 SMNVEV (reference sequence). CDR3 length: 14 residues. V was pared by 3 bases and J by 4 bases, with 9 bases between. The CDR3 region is CASSFQGGTGELFF. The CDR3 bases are TGTGCCAGCAGTTTTCAGGGGGGCACCGGGGAGCTGTTTTTT.

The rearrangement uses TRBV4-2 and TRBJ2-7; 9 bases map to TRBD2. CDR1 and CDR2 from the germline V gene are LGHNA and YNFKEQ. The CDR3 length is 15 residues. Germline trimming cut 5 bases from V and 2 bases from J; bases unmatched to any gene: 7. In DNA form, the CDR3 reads TGTGCCAGCAGCGCCCGACTAGCGGAAACCTACGAGCAGTACTTC. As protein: CASSARLAETYEQYF.

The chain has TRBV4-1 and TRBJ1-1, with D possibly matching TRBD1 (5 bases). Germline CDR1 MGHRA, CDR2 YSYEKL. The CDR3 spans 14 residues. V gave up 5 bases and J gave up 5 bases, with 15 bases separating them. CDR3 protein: CASSGPLKGTEAFF. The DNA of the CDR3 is TGCGCCAGCAGCGGCCCATTGAAGGGGACTGAAGCTTTCTTT.

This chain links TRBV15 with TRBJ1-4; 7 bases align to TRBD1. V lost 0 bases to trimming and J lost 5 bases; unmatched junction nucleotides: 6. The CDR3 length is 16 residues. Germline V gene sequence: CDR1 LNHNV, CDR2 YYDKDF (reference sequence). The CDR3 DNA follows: TGTGCCACCAGCAGAGATTTGGGCAGGGGGAATGAAAAACTGTTTTTT. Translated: CATSRDLGRGNEKLFF. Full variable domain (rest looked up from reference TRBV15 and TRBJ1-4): DAMVIQNPRYQVTQFGKPVTLSCSQTLNHNVMYWYQQKSSQAPKLLFHYYDKDFNNEADTPDNFQSRRPNTSFCFLDIRSPGLGDTAMYLCATSRDLGRGNEKLFFGSGTQLSVL.

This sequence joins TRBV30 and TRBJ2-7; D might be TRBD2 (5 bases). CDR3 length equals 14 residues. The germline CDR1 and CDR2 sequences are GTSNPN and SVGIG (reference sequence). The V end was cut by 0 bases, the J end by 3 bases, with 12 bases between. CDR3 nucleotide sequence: TGTGCCTGGAGTGTACACGGGGTTCGCTACGAGCAGTACTTC. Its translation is CAWSVHGVRYEQYF.

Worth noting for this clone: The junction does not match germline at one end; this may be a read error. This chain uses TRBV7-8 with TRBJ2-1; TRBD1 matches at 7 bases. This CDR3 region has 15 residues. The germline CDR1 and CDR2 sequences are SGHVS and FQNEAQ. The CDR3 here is CASGLGGSLSNEQFF. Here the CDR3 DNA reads TGTGCCAGCGGCTTAGGGGGCTCTCTATCCAATGAGCAGTTCTTC.

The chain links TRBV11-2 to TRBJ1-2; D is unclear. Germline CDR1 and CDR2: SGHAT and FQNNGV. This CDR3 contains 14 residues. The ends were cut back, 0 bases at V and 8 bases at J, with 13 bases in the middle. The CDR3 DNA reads TGTGCCAGCAGCTTAGATTTCGCGTTCCGGGGCTACACCTTC. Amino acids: CASSLDFAFRGYTF.

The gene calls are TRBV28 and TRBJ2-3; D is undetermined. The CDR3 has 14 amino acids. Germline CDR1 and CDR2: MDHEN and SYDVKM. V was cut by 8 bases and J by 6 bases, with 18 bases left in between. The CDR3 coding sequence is TGTGCCAGCGGCGGCGCTGGCGCCCGGGATACGCAGTATTTT. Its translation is CASGGAGARDTQYF.

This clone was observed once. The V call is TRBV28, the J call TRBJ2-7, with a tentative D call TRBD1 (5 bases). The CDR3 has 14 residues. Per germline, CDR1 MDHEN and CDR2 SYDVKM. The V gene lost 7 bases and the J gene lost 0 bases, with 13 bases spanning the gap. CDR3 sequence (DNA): TGTGCCAGCACCTCAACGACAGACTCCTACGAGCAGTACTTC. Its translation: CASTSTTDSYEQYF.

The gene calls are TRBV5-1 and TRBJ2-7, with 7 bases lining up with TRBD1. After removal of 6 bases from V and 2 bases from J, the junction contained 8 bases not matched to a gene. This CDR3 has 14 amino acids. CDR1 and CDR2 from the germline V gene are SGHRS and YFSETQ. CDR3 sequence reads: CASKATGTTYEQYF. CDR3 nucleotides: TGCGCCAGCAAAGCGACAGGGACAACCTACGAGCAGTACTTC.

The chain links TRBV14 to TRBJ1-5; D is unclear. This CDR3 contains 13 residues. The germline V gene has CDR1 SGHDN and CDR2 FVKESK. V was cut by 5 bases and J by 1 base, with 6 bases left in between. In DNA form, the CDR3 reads TGTGCCAGCAGCGGAGACAGCAATCAGCCCCAGCATTTT. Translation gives CASSGDSNQPQHF.

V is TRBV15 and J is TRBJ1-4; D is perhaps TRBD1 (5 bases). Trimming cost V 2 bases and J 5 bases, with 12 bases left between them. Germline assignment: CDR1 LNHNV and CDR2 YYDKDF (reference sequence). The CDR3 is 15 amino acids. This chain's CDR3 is CATSRRGGGNEKLFF. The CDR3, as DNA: TGTGCCACCAGCAGACGCGGGGGAGGGAATGAAAAACTGTTTTTT.

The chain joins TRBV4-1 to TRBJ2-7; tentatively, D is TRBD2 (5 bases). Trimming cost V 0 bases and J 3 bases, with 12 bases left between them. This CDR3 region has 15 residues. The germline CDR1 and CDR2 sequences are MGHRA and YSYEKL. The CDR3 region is CASSQDWGSGYEQYF. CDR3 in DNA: TGCGCCAGCAGCCAAGATTGGGGAAGCGGCTACGAGCAGTACTTC.

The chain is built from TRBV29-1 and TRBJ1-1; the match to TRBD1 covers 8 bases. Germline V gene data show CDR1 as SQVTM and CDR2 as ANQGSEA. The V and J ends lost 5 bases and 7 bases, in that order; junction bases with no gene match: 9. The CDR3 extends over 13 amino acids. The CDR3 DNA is TGCAGCGTTTGGTTAGGGACAGGAGTTGAAGCTTTCTTT. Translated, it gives CSVWLGTGVEAFF.

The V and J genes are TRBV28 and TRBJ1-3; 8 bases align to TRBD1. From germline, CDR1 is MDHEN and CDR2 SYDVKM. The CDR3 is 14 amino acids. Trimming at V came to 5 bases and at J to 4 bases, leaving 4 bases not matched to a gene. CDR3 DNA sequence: TGTGCCAGCAGTACAGGGGGGGCGGGAAACACCATATATTTT. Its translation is CASSTGGAGNTIYF.

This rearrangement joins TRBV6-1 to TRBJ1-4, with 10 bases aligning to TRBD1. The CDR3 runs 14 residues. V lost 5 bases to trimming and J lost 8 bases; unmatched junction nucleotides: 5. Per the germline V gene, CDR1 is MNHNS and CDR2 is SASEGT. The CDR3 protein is CASSQTGGYEKLFF. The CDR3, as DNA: TGTGCCAGCAGTCAGACAGGGGGCTACGAAAAACTGTTTTTT.

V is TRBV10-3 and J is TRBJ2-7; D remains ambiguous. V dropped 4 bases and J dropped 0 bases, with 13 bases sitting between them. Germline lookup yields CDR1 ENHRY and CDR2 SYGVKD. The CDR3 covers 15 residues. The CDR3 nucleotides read TGTGCCATCAGTGTAGCTCCGAACATCTCCTACGAGCAGTACTTC. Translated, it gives CAISVAPNISYEQYF.